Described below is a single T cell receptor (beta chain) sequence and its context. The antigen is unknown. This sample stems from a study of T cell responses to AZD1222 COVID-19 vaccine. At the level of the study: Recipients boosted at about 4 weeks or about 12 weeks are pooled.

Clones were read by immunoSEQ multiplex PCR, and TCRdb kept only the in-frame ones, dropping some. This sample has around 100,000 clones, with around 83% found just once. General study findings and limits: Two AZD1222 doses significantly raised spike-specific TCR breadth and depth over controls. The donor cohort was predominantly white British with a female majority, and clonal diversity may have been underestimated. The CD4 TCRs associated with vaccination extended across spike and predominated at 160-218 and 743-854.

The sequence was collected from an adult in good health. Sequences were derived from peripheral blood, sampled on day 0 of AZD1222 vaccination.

CDR3 sequence (DNA): TGTGCCAGCACCTCATCCGGGGAGACCCAGTACTTC. It specifies CASTSSGETQYF. V usage is TRBV7-2 and J usage is TRBJ2-5; D is uncertain. The germline V and J ends were trimmed by 7 bases and 5 bases, with 11 bases remaining between them. This CDR3 has 12 residues. Germline CDR1 reads SGHTA; CDR2 reads FQGNSA.